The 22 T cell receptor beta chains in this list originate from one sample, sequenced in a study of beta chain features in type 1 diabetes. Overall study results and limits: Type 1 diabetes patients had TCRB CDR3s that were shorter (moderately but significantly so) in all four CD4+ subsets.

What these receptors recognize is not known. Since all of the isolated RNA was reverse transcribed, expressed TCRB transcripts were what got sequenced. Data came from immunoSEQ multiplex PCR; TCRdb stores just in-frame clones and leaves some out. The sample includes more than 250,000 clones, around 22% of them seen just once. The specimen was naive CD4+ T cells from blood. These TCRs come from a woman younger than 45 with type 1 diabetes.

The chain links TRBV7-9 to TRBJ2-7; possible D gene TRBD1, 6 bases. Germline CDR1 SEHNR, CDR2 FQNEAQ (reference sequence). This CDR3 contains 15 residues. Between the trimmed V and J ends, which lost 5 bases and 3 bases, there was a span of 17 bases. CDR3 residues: CASSPGDRNGYEQYF. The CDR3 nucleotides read TGTGCCAGCAGCCCAGGAGACAGGAATGGCTACGAGCAGTACTTC.

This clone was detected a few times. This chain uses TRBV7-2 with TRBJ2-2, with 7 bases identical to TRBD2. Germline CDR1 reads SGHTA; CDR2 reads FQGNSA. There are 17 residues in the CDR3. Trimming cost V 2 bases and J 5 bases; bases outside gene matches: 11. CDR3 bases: TGTGCCAGCAGCTTATCCGTATCCCGGGACTATACCGGGGAGCTGTTTTTT. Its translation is CASSLSVSRDYTGELFF.

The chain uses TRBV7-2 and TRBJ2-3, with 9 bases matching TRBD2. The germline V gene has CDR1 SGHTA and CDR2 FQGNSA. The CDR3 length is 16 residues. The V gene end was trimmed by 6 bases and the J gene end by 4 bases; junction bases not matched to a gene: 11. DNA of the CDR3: TGTGCCAGCAGGGGGGGCCTAGCGGGGATACCAGATACGCAGTATTTT. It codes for CASRGGLAGIPDTQYF.

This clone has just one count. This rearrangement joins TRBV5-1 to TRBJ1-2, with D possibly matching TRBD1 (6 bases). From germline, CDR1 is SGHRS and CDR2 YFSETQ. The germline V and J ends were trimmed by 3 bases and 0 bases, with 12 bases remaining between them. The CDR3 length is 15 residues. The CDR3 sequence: CASSWEQGSNYGYTF. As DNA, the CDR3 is TGCGCCAGCAGCTGGGAACAGGGATCTAACTATGGCTACACCTTC.

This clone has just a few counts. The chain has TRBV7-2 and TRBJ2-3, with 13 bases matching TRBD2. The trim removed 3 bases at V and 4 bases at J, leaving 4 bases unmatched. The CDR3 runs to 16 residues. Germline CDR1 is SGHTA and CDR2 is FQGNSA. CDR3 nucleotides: TGTGCCAGCAGCTTCGGGACTAGCGGGATTGCAGATACGCAGTATTTT. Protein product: CASSFGTSGIADTQYF.

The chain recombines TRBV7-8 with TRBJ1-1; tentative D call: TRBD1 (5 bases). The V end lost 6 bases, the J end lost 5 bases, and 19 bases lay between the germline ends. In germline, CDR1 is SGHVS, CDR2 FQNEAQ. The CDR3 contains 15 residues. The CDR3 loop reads CASSELQRGRTEAFF. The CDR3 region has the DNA TGTGCCAGCAGTGAACTCCAGCGGGGCCGGACTGAAGCTTTCTTT.

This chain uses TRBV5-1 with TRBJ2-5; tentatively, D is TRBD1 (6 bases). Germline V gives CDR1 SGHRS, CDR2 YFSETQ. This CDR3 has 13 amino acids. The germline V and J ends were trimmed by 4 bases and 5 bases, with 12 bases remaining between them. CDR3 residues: CASSPTGTETQYF. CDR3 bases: TGCGCCAGCAGCCCCACAGGGACGGAGACCCAGTACTTC.

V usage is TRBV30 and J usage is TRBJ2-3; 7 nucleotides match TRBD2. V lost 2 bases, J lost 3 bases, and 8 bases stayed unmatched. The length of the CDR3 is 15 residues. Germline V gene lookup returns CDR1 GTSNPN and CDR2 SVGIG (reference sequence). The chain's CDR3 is CAWSILADLTDTQYF. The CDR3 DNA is TGTGCCTGGAGTATCCTAGCGGATTTAACAGATACGCAGTATTTT.

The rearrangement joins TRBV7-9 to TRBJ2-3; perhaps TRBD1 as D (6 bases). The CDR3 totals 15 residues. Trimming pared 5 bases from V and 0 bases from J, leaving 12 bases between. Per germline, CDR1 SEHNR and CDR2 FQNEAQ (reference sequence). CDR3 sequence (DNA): TGTGCCAGCAGCCTAGTAGGGACAAGCACAGATACGCAGTATTTT. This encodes CASSLVGTSTDTQYF.

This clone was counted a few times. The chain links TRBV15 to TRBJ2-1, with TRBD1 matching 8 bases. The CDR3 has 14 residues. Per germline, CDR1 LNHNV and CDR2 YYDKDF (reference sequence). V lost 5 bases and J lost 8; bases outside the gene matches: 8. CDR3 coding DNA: TGTGCCACCAGCCGGACAGGGAAGTGGCATGAGCAGTTCTTC. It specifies CATSRTGKWHEQFF.

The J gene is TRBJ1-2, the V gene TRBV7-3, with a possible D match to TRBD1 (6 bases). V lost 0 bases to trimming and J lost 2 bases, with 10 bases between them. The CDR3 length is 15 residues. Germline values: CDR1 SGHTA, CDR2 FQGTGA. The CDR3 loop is CASSLTPQGNYGYTF. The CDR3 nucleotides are TGTGCCAGCAGCTTAACACCACAGGGCAACTATGGCTACACCTTC.

CDR3 DNA sequence: TGTGCCAGCAGTGACTCAGGGGGGTCAGATACGCAGTATTTT. It yields the protein CASSDSGGSDTQYF. The chain combines TRBV25-1 with TRBJ2-3, with D perhaps TRBD1 (7 bases). CDR1 MGHDK and CDR2 SYGVNS come from the germline V gene. The CDR3 sequence is 14 residues long. Deletions cut 3 bases from V and 4 bases from J, with 11 bases between.

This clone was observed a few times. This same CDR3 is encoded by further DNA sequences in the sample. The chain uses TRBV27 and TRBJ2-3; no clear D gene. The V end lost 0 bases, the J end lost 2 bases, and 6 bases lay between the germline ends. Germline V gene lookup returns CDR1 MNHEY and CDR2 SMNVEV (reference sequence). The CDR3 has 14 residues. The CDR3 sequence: CASSLSRSTDTQYF. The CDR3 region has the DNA TGTGCCAGCAGTTTATCGCGTTCCACAGATACGCAGTATTTT.

Here the CDR3 DNA reads TGTGCCAGCAGTTCCGGAGAAATCTATGGCTACACCTTC. Protein sequence: CASSSGEIYGYTF. The J gene is TRBJ1-2, the V gene TRBV28; D remains unclear. CDR1 is MDHEN, CDR2 SYDVKM, per germline. CDR3 size: 13 residues. Trimming cost V 4 bases and J 4 bases, with 10 bases left between them.

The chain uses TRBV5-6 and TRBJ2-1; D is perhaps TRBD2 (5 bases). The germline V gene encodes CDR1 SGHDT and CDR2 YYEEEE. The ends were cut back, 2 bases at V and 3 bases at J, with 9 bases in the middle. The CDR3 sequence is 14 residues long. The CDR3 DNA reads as TGTGCCAGCAGCTTCGTAGGGAGCTACAATGAGCAGTTCTTC. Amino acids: CASSFVGSYNEQFF.

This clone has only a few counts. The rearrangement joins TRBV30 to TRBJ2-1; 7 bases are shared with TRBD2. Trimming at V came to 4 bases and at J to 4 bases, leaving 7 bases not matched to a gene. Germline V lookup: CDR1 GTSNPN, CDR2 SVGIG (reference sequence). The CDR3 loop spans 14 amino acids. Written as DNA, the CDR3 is TGTGCCTGGACATGGCGGGAGCGGTACAATGAGCAGTTCTTC. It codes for CAWTWRERYNEQFF.

The CDR3 DNA reads TGCGCCAGCAGCCCAATGGGGACTAGCGGGGGCTCCTACAATGAGCAGTTCTTC. It is translated as CASSPMGTSGGSYNEQFF. The rearrangement uses TRBV5-1 and TRBJ2-1; 14 positions match TRBD2. The CDR3 totals 18 residues. V was pared by 4 bases and J by 0 bases, with 6 bases of the junction left unmatched. The germline CDR1 and CDR2 sequences are SGHRS and YFSETQ.

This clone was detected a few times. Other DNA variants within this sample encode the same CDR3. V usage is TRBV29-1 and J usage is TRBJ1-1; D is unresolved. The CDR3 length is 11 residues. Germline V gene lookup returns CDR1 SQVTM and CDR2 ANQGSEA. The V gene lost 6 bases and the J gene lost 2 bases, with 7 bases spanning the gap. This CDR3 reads CSVARNTEAFF. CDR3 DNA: TGCAGCGTCGCGAGAAACACTGAAGCTTTCTTT.

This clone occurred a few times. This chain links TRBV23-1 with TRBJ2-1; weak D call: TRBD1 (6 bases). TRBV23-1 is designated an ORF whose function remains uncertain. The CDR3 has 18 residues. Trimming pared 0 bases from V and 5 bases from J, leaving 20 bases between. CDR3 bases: TGCGCCAGCAGTCAATCGCGACAGGAGTTTACTTTGGACAATGAGCAGTTCTTC. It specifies CASSQSRQEFTLDNEQFF.

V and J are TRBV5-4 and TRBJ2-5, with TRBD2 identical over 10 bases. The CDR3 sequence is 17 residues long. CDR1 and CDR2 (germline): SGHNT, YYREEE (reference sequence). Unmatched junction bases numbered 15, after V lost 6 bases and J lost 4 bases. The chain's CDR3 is CASNPRTSGKGGETQYF. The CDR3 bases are TGTGCCAGCAATCCACGGACTAGCGGAAAAGGCGGAGAGACCCAGTACTTC.

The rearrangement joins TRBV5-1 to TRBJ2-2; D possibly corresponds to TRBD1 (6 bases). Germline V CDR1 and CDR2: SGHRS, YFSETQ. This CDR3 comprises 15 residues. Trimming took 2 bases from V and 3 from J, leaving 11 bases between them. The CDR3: CASSFPGEDTGELFF. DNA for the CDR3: TGCGCCAGCAGCTTCCCAGGGGAAGACACCGGGGAGCTGTTTTTT.

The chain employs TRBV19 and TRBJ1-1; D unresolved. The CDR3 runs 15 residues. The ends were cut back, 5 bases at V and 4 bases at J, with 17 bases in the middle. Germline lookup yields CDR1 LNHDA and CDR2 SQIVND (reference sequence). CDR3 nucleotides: TGTGCCAGTAGTCCGCATCCTGTCCCGGGCACTGAAGCTTTCTTT. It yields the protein CASSPHPVPGTEAFF.